The rows below give T cell receptor beta chains drawn from one sample of a study of control samples from healthy donors and cancer patients. The protocol was immunoSEQ multiplex PCR, while the TCRdb copy is restricted to in-frame clones and leaves out a portion. The table has over 100,000 clones, about nine tenths seen once. The specimen was blood. The receptors shown here come from a human donor in good health. The donor label of this sample is uncertain. The CDR3 runs from the conserved cysteine through the conserved F or W. The order of the fields is clone size, V gene, J gene, D gene, CDR3 DNA, CDR3 protein. D genes are given only for firm matches. The size of a clone is reported for some rows only, either as once, few or many, or as a class for expanded clones.

>-|TRBV9|TRBJ1-5|-
TGTGCCAGCAGCCCAGGTTTCCATGCCCGGGGGCATTTT
CASSPGFHARGHF
>once|TRBV19|TRBJ1-2|-
TGTGCCAGTAGTCCCGATCCGGGACTGAGCCGCTATGGCTACACCTTC
CASSPDPGLSRYGYTF
>-|TRBV10-3|TRBJ2-7|-
TGTGCCATCAGTCGAGGGGGTGAGCAGTACTTC
CAISRGGEQYF
>-|TRBV2|TRBJ1-6|-
TGTGCCAGCACCCTGAGGAGGGTCTTCAATGATTCACCCCTCCACTTT
CASTLRRVFNDSPLHF
>-|TRBV5-4|TRBJ1-2|-
TGTGCCAGCAGCCATTTGACAGGAAACTATGGCTACACCTTC
CASSHLTGNYGYTF
>once|TRBV7-6|TRBJ2-7|TRBD1
TGTGCCAGCAGCTCCAAGGGGACAGGGAGGTCCGAGCAGTACTTC
CASSSKGTGRSEQYF
>-|TRBV10-3|TRBJ1-3|-
TGTGCCATCAGTGTCGGCATCTCTGGAAACACCATATATTTT
CAISVGISGNTIYF
>-|TRBV29-1|TRBJ2-1|-
TGCAGCGTTGAAAGGGGCGGGGGCCGGTCCTACAATGAGCAGTTCTTC
CSVERGGGRSYNEQFF
>once|TRBV10-3|TRBJ2-1|TRBD2
TGTGCCATCAGTGGAGCACGGGCGGGGGGTTACAATGAGCAGTTCTTC
CAISGARAGGYNEQFF
>-|TRBV28|TRBJ1-1|-
TGTGCCAGCAGGGGTTGGGTAGCGGGGAACACTGAAGCTTTCTTT
CASRGWVAGNTEAFF
>-|TRBV7-2|TRBJ1-2|-
TGTGCCAGCAGCCAAGGGCCAGGCTATGGCTACACCTTC
CASSQGPGYGYTF
>-|TRBV2|TRBJ2-4|-
TGTGCCAGCAGTGAAAGAGGGCATAAAAACATTCAGTACTTC
CASSERGHKNIQYF
>few|TRBV2|TRBJ1-1|-
TGTGCCAGCACAGTGATAATGAACACTGAAGCTTTCTTT
CASTVIMNTEAFF
>-|TRBV5-1|TRBJ1-1|-
TGCGCCAGCAGCGCCGGGACGGCGAACACTGAAGCTTTCTTT
CASSAGTANTEAFF
>-|TRBV5-6|TRBJ1-2|-
TGTGCCAGCAGCTTAGAGAGCAGGGTTGGCTATGGCTACACCTTC
CASSLESRVGYGYTF
>-|TRBV3-1/TRBV3-2|TRBJ2-1|TRBD2
TGTGCCAGCAGCCAAGATTCTAGCGGGGGGGCCTATGAGCAGTTCTTC
CASSQDSSGGAYEQFF
>-|TRBV9|TRBJ2-3|TRBD2
TGTGCCAGCAGCGTAGGTAGCGGGGGCCCGAGCACAGATACGCAGTATTTT
CASSVGSGGPSTDTQYF
>-|TRBV12-5|TRBJ1-1|-
TGTGCTAGTGGTTTGGGAGGCACTGAAGCTTTCTTT
CASGLGGTEAFF
>-|TRBV5-1|TRBJ2-1|-
TGCGCCAGCAGCTTCTCGAGGGGCTCCTACAATGAGCAGTTCTTC
CASSFSRGSYNEQFF
>-|TRBV6-5|TRBJ1-1|-
TGTGCCAGCAGTAGAGGACACACTGAAGCTTTCTTT
CASSRGHTEAFF
>few|TRBV5-6|TRBJ2-5|-
TGTGCCAGCAGCTTGAGGAGGGGACGACTCCAAGAGACCCAGTACTTC
CASSLRRGRLQETQYF
>-|TRBV19|TRBJ1-2|-
TGTGCCAGTAGCGTGACAGGAGCCTATGGCTACACCTTC
CASSVTGAYGYTF
>-|TRBV21-1|TRBJ1-5|-
TGTGCCAGCAGCACCCGAGGGCAGCCGGGACAGGGGGCTTCGAGACAGCCCCAGCATTTT
CASSTRGQPGQGASRQPQHF
>-|TRBV12-3/TRBV12-4|TRBJ1-1|-
TGTGCCAGCAGTTTCGGGGGCAGGACTGAAGCTTTCTTT
CASSFGGRTEAFF
>-|TRBV7-9|TRBJ1-2|-
TGTGCCAGCGACTCGGCCCAGGGCCATTATGGCTACACCTTC
CASDSAQGHYGYTF
>few|TRBV12-5|TRBJ2-7|TRBD1
TGTGCTAGTGGGAGGGCAGGGGGCTGGTACGAGCAGTACTTC
CASGRAGGWYEQYF
>-|TRBV11-2|TRBJ1-6|TRBD1
TGTGCCAGCAGCCCCGAGACAGGGCATCTCCTCCACTTT
CASSPETGHLLHF
>-|TRBV10-3|TRBJ1-6|-
TGTGCCATCAGTGAGTCCGGAGGGGGTGGACTAAACTCCTATAATTCACCCCTCCACTTT
CAISESGGGGLNSYNSPLHF
>-|TRBV2|TRBJ1-2|-
TGTGCCAGCAACGCACTGGGGTTGAGCTACACCTTC
CASNALGLSYTF
>-|TRBV7-2|TRBJ1-2|TRBD1
TGTGCCAGCAGCTTTGTGGGGACAGGGTTCTATGGCTACACCTTC
CASSFVGTGFYGYTF
>-|TRBV28|TRBJ2-3|TRBD1
TGTGCCAGCAGAACCTATCCGGGACAGGGTACAGATACGCAGTATTTT
CASRTYPGQGTDTQYF
>-|TRBV15|TRBJ1-2|-
TGTGCCACCAGCAGACCAGGGGCGGGGAAAAAGGGCTACACCTTC
CATSRPGAGKKGYTF
>-|TRBV5-1|TRBJ2-7|-
TGCGCCAGCAGCTTAAAATCAGGCTATGAGCAGTACTTC
CASSLKSGYEQYF
>-|TRBV12-2|TRBJ2-3|-
TGTGCAAGTCGCTTAGGGGAGTTTGATGATACGCAGTATTTT
CASRLGEFDDTQYF
>-|TRBV3-1/TRBV3-2|TRBJ1-5|-
TGTGCCAGCAGCCAAAATACAGGGTCCAATCAGCCCCAGCATTTT
CASSQNTGSNQPQHF
>-|TRBV15|TRBJ1-2|-
TGTGCCACCAGCAGAGATCACGCAAGGGAAGGGGGCTACACCTTC
CATSRDHAREGGYTF
>-|TRBV24-1|TRBJ2-2|-
TGTGCCACCAGTGATTGGGGGGCGAGGACCGGGGAGCTGTTTTTT
CATSDWGARTGELFF
>-|TRBV19|TRBJ2-1|-
TGTGCCAGTAGTATTCTAATGGGGGACGCCAACAATGAGCAGTTCTTC
CASSILMGDANNEQFF
>-|TRBV10-3|TRBJ2-7|-
TGTGCCATCAGTTTCGGGTACGAGCAGTACTTC
CAISFGYEQYF
>once|TRBV19|TRBJ2-3|-
TGTGCCAGTAGTAGGGACATCGGAAGAGGGATAGATACGCAGTATTTT
CASSRDIGRGIDTQYF
>-|TRBV19|TRBJ1-2|-
TGTGCCAGTAGTATAGACGTCGTGATCTCTACTCGTGGCTACACCTTC
CASSIDVVISTRGYTF
>-|TRBV4-3|TRBJ2-1|TRBD2
TGCGCCAGCAGCCTCCCCCCGGGGGGGGGCTCCTACAATGAGCAGTTCTTC
CASSLPPGGGSYNEQFF
>-|TRBV5-6|TRBJ2-5|-
TGTGCCAGCAGCTCTGACACTGAAGAGACCCAGTACTTC
CASSSDTEETQYF
>once|TRBV7-3|TRBJ1-5|-
TGTGCCAGCAGCTCACCACGGAAATTAGGCGTTAGCAATCAGCCCCAGCATTTT
CASSSPRKLGVSNQPQHF
>-|TRBV10-3|TRBJ2-7|-
TGCGCCATCAGTGAGGATCCCCTGCGAAAAGAGCAGTACTTC
CAISEDPLRKEQYF
>-|TRBV6-6|TRBJ2-1|TRBD2
TGTGCCAGCAGTTACAAAGGGCGGGGGGGCCCAAATGAGCAGTTCTTC
CASSYKGRGGPNEQFF
>few|TRBV7-9|TRBJ1-2|-
TGTGCCAGCAGCTCCCGGGAATGGTATGGCTACACCTTC
CASSSREWYGYTF
>once|TRBV15|TRBJ2-2|-
TGTGCCACCAGCACAATATCTGGTCCCGGGGAGCTGTTTTTT
CATSTISGPGELFF
>-|TRBV6-6|TRBJ1-2|TRBD1
TGTGCCAGCAGAAACGGACAGGCTAGTACCTATGGCTACACCTTC
CASRNGQASTYGYTF
>-|TRBV6-6|TRBJ2-5|TRBD2
TGTGCCAGCCTAGAGGTCCCTAGCGGACAAGAGACCCAGTACTTC
CASLEVPSGQETQYF
>-|TRBV28|TRBJ1-1|-
TGTGCCAGCAGTTTATATATGGGGGTGGGTGGTGAAGCTTTCTTT
CASSLYMGVGGEAFF
>-|TRBV5-1|TRBJ2-1|-
TGCGCCAGCAGCTTGCCTATCGGGCAGGGGATTAGAGATGAGCAGTTCTTC
CASSLPIGQGIRDEQFF
>-|TRBV10-3|TRBJ1-1|-
TGTGCCTCGAGAAAAAGCGGTGGGGGCACTGAAGCTTTCTTT
CASRKSGGGTEAFF
>-|TRBV2|TRBJ1-2|-
TGTGCCAGCAGGCCCCCTCTAGAGACAGAGGGCTACACCTTC
CASRPPLETEGYTF
>-|TRBV6-5|TRBJ1-1|-
TGTGCCAGCAGTTACTCGATTCGGCAACCTGAAGCTTTCTTT
CASSYSIRQPEAFF
>-|TRBV7-8|TRBJ1-3|-
TGTGCCAGCAGCTCACTCAACAGGCCGCTCGCCGGAAACACCATATATTTT
CASSSLNRPLAGNTIYF
>-|TRBV5-1|TRBJ2-3|TRBD1
TGCGCCAGCAGCTCAAGGGAACAGGGGGGATCTAGCACAGATACGCAGTATTTT
CASSSREQGGSSTDTQYF